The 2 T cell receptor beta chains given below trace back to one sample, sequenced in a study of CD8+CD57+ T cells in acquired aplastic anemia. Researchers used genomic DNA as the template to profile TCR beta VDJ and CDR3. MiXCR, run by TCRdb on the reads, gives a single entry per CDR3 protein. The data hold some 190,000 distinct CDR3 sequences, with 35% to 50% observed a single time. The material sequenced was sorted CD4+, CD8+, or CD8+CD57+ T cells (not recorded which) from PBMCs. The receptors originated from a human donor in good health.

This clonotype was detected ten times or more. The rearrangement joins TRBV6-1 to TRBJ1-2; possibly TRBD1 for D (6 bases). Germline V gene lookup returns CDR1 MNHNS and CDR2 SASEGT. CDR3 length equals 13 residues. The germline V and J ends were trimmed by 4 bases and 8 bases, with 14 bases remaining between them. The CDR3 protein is CASSGGHSGGYTF. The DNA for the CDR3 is TGTGCCAGCAGTGGGGGACACTCTGGAGGCTACACCTTC.

The CDR3 region has the DNA TGTGCCACCAGCAGCAACAAGGAAACCCTGTGGACCGGGGAGCTGTTTTTT. Translating gives CATSSNKETLWTGELFF. The chain employs TRBV15 and TRBJ2-2; unclear D gene. Trimming shortened V by 3 bases and J by 5 bases, and 19 bases separated the two germline ends. The CDR3 sequence is 17 residues long. The germline gives CDR1 LNHNV, CDR2 YYDKDF (reference sequence).